Sequencing of this T cell receptor (beta chain) was carried out in a study of beta chain features in type 1 diabetes. Overall study findings and caveats: Equally in patients and controls, PCR might preferentially amplify shorter templates.

Averaging approximately 120 mL, one heparinised blood draw came from each individual donor. Sorting produced populations that all topped 95% purity. Investigators reverse transcribed all isolated RNA, so they sequenced expressed TCRB transcripts. Roughly 3.5 million reads per sample on average were obtained from naive, central memory and regulatory T cell samples. Profiling relied on immunoSEQ multiplex PCR, and the TCRdb table lists in-frame clones only, not all of them. The repertoire holds about 150,000 clones, with 11% as singletons. This clone was detected ten times or more. Its cognate antigen is unknown. The ends lost 4 bases at V and 6 bases at J; junction bases unmatched: 9. The CDR3 spans 16 residues. Germline loops: CDR1 SGHRS, CDR2 YFSETQ.

This clonotype originated in a young man in good health. The chain links TRBV5-1 to TRBJ2-1; TRBD2 matches 11 bases. Sequencing input: central memory CD4+ T cells from blood. In DNA form, the CDR3 reads TGCGCCAGCAGCCCCCGGGCTAGCGGGAGGAGCAATGAGCAGTTCTTC. Its translation is CASSPRASGRSNEQFF.